The 17 T cell receptor beta chains below come from one sample, sequenced in a study of CD8 T cells in ankylosing spondylitis. General study results and limits: A TCR beta motif of under ten highly homologous variants seemed to mark ankylosing spondylitis blood.

No antigens are known for them. TCRdb re-analysed the 5' RACE reads in MiXCR, keeping a single row per CDR3 protein. The sample shows some 840,000 distinct CDR3 sequences, roughly 12% of them seen only once. Sequencing input: blood, either unsorted or a sorted T cell fraction (not recorded which). Receptor source: a male donor with ankylosing spondylitis.

This clonotype has at least ten counts. This chain connects TRBV5-1 to TRBJ2-7; the match to TRBD1 covers 11 bases. The CDR3 is 16 amino acids. Germline CDR1 is SGHRS and CDR2 is YFSETQ. V shed 4 bases and J 5 bases; nucleotides not matched to a gene: 11. The CDR3 bases are TGCGCCAGCAGCGACGGGACAGGGGGGAAGCAGCACGAGCAGTACTTC. This translates into CASSDGTGGKQHEQYF.

This chain links TRBV24-1 with TRBJ2-3; the D is unclear. This CDR3 has 12 amino acids. The germline CDR1 and CDR2 sequences are KGHDR and SFDVKD. Trimming shortened V by 4 bases and J by 3 bases, and 4 bases separated the two germline ends. This CDR3 is CATSDRTDTQYF. CDR3 sequence (DNA): TGTGCCACCAGTGACCGTACAGATACGCAGTATTTT.

This clonotype was counted ten times or more. CDR3 sequence: CSAAGPNQPQHF. In nucleotides, the CDR3 is TGCAGCGCCGCGGGTCCCAATCAGCCCCAGCATTTT. The chain is built from TRBV29-1 and TRBJ1-5; no reliable D call. V lost 7 bases and J 3 bases, leaving 10 bases between the germline ends. The CDR3 has 12 amino acids. CDR1 SQVTM and CDR2 ANQGSEA come from the germline V gene.

This clonotype was recorded at least ten times. The rearrangement uses TRBV4-2 and TRBJ2-5; D gene uncertain. This CDR3 comprises 13 residues. The V end lost 2 bases, the J end lost 4 bases, and 8 bases lay between the germline ends. The germline V gene has CDR1 LGHNA and CDR2 YNFKEQ. Written as DNA, the CDR3 is TGTGCCAGCAGCCAACGCCTATTAGAGACCCAGTACTTC. Residues: CASSQRLLETQYF.

As concerns this clonotype: One end of the junction does not line up with germline, which may come from a read error. The V and J genes are TRBV9 and TRBJ2-7; 7 bases are shared with TRBD2. Germline lookup yields CDR1 SGDLS and CDR2 YYNGEE. The CDR3 is 13 amino acids. The CDR3 DNA sequence: TGTACCAGCAGCGTAGAGGGAGGGAGGAGGCAGTACTTC. It specifies CTSSVEGGRRQYF.

Many counts were recorded for this clonotype. The V call is TRBV6-5, the J call TRBJ1-2; no reliable D call. V gave up 3 bases and J gave up 5 bases, with 10 bases separating them. The CDR3 runs to 13 residues. CDR1 is MNHEY, CDR2 SVGAGI, per germline. CDR3 residues: CASSYWQSYGYTF. The CDR3 nucleotides are TGTGCCAGCAGTTATTGGCAGTCGTATGGCTACACCTTC.

The V call is TRBV7-2, the J call TRBJ1-1; maybe TRBD1 (5 bases). In germline, CDR1 is SGHTA, CDR2 FQGNSA. V was trimmed by 4 bases and J by 5 bases, leaving 14 bases between them. The CDR3 covers 14 residues. This CDR3 is CASSSTAGTTEAFF. In DNA, the CDR3 is TGTGCCAGCAGCTCCACCGCAGGGACGACTGAAGCTTTCTTT.

CDR3 in DNA: TGTGCCAGCAGCTTGTTGGTCAGCAGAAGCTCCTACAATGAGCAGTTCTTC. As protein: CASSLLVSRSSYNEQFF. This chain uses TRBV5-6 with TRBJ2-1; D is unresolved. The CDR3 is 17 amino acids. The V gene's germline CDR1 is SGHDT and CDR2 YYEEEE. Trimming removed 1 base at V and 0 bases at J, with 14 bases between.

J is TRBJ1-4 and V is TRBV12-3 or TRBV12-4; no firm D call. V was clipped by 3 bases and J by 4 bases, with 9 bases between them. The CDR3 loop spans 14 amino acids. CDR3 protein: CASSFGSYNEKLFF. DNA of the CDR3: TGTGCCAGCAGTTTTGGCAGTTATAATGAAAAACTGTTTTTT.

This clonotype was detected a few times. The chain carries TRBV7-9 and TRBJ2-3, with TRBD1 matching 7 bases. The CDR3 is 16 residues long. V was clipped by 5 bases and J by 2 bases; unmatched bases: 10. CDR1 is SEHNR, CDR2 FQNEAQ, per germline (reference sequence). The DNA of the CDR3 is TGTGCCAGCAGCCGAGGGACAGTTGGTACCACAGATACGCAGTATTTT. Its translation is CASSRGTVGTTDTQYF.

V and J are TRBV10-3 and TRBJ2-5, with D possibly TRBD2 on 5 matching bases. The germline V gene encodes CDR1 ENHRY and CDR2 SYGVKD. There are 14 residues in the CDR3. Trimming removed 0 bases from V and 1 base from J, with 6 bases in between. CDR3 in DNA: TGTGCCATCAGTGAGTCAACTAGCCAAGAGACCCAGTACTTC. This encodes CAISESTSQETQYF.

This clonotype occurred a few times. V is TRBV5-1 and J is TRBJ1-1; no firm D call. The germline gives CDR1 SGHRS, CDR2 YFSETQ. V lost 0 bases and J lost 3, with 9 bases in between. This CDR3 region has 14 residues. The CDR3 DNA follows: TGCGCCAGCAGCTTGGAAGGGATTTACACTGAAGCTTTCTTT. Translating gives CASSLEGIYTEAFF.

The chain is built from TRBV20-1 and TRBJ2-3; tentatively, D is TRBD2 (5 bases). The CDR3 consists of 13 residues. The V gene lost 2 bases and the J gene lost 5 bases, with 11 bases spanning the gap. Germline lookup yields CDR1 DFQATT and CDR2 SNEGSKA (reference sequence). The DNA for the CDR3 is TGCAGTGCTAGAAGGACTGGCATAGATACGCAGTATTTT. Translated, it gives CSARRTGIDTQYF.

This clonotype was observed a few times. V is TRBV9 and J is TRBJ2-1; maybe TRBD2 (6 bases). Germline CDR1 reads SGDLS; CDR2 reads YYNGEE. This CDR3 spans 16 amino acids. V lost 4 bases and J lost 4, with 18 bases in between. CDR3 nucleotide sequence: TGTGCCAGCAGCCCGAGGGGACTTGACTTATACAATGAGCAGTTCTTC. Its protein product is CASSPRGLDLYNEQFF.

This clonotype occurred a few times. The rearrangement joins TRBV6-5 to TRBJ2-5; D unresolved. With 2 bases removed from V and 9 bases from J, the gap between germline ends came to 13 bases. CDR3 length: 13 amino acids. Germline CDR1 is MNHEY and CDR2 is SVGAGI. DNA of the CDR3: TGTGCCAGCAGTTACGTTAAGAGCGCGGCCCAGTACTTC. This encodes CASSYVKSAAQYF.

This clonotype was seen many times. The gene calls are TRBV4-3 and TRBJ1-2; no reliable D call. Germline assignment: CDR1 LGHNA and CDR2 YSLEER. Trimming removed 5 bases at V and 4 bases at J, with 8 bases between. The CDR3 sequence is 12 residues long. CDR3 nucleotides: TGCGCCAGCAGCATCGAGGGCTATGGCTACACCTTC. Its protein is CASSIEGYGYTF.

In this sample, this clonotype turned up many times. The rearrangement joins TRBV5-1 to TRBJ1-1; D is unresolved. Trimming left V 3 bases short and J 0 bases short, with 6 bases between. The germline CDR1 and CDR2 sequences are SGHRS and YFSETQ. This CDR3 has 13 residues. The CDR3, as DNA: TGCGCCAGCAGCTGGGAGATGAACACTGAAGCTTTCTTT. Protein product: CASSWEMNTEAFF.